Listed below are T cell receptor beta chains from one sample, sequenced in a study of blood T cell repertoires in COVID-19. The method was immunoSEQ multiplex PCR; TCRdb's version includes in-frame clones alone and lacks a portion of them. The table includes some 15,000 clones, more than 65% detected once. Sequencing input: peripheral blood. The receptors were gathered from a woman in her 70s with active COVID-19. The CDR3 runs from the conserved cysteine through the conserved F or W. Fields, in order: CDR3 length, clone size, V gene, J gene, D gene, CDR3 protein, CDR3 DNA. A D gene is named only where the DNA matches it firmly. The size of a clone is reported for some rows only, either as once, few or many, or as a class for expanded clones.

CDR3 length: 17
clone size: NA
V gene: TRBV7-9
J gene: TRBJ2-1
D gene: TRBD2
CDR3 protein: CASSLSASGLAYNEQFF
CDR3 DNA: TGTGCCAGCAGCTTAAGCGCTTCGGGACTAGCATACAATGAGCAGTTCTTC

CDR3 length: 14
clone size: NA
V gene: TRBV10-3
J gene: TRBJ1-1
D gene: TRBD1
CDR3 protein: CAISPGQGDTEAFF
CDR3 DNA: TGTGCCATCAGCCCGGGACAGGGAGACACTGAAGCTTTCTTT

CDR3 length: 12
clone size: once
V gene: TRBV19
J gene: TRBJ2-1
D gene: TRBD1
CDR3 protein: CASSIPRGQEFF
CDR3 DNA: TGTGCCAGTAGTATCCCCAGGGGGCAGGAGTTCTTC

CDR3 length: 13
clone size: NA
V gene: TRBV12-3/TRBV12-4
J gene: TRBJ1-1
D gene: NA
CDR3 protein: CASSLAFGTEAFF
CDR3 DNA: TGTGCCAGCAGTTTAGCGTTCGGGACAGAAGCTTTCTTT

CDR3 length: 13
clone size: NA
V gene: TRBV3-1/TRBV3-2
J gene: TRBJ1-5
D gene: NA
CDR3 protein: CASSLTGKQPQHF
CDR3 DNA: TGTGCCAGCAGTCTTACAGGAAAACAGCCCCAGCATTTT

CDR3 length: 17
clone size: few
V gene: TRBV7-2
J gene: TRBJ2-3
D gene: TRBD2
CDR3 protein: CASSLGLAGGGTDTQYF
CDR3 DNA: TGTGCCAGCAGCCTGGGACTAGCGGGAGGCGGCACAGATACGCAGTATTTT

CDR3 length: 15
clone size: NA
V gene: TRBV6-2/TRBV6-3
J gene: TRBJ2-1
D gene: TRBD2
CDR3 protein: CASSYGLAGDNEQFF
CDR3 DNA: TGTGCCAGCAGTTATGGACTAGCGGGAGACAATGAGCAGTTCTTC

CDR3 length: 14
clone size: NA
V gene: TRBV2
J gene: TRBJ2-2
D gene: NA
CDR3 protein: CASRAGLIAGELFF
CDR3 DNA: TGTGCCAGCAGGGCGGGACTGATAGCCGGGGAGCTGTTTTTT

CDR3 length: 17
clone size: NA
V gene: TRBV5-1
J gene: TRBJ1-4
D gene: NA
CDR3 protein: CASSSPAGQSAPEKLFF
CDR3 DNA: TGCGCCAGCAGCTCGCCAGCCGGACAGTCGGCTCCGGAAAAACTGTTTTTT

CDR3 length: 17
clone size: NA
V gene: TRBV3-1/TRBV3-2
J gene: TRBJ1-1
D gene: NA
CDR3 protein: CASSRRSGRAETREAFF
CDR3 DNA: TGTGCCAGCAGCCGCAGGTCAGGGCGGGCCGAGACTAGGGAAGCTTTCTTT